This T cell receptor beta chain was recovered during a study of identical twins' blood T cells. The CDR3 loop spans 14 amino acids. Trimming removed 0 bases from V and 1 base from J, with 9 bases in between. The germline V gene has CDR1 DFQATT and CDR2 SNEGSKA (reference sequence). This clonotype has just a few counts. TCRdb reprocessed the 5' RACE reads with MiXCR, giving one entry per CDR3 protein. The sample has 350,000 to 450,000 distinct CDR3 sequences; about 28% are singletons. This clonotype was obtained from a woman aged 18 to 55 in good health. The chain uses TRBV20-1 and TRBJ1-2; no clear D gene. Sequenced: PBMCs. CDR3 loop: CSARDRHSNYGYTF. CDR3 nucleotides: TGCAGTGCTAGAGATCGCCACAGTAACTATGGCTACACCTTC.